The 29 T cell receptor beta chains listed next were all sequenced from one sample in a study of CD8 T cells in Susac syndrome. The authors reverse transcribed roughly 0.5 to 1 ug RNA with random hexamers. From the immunoSEQ multiplex PCR reads, TCRdb called clonotypes with MiXCR, one entry per CDR3 protein. The table lists approximately 190,000 distinct CDR3 sequences, more than 90% of them singletons. What was sequenced was CD4+ T cells from PBMCs. Receptors were obtained from a human donor with Susac syndrome.

This clonotype was counted once. The gene calls are TRBV10-3 and TRBJ2-7, with 7 bases lining up with TRBD2. The CDR3 runs to 16 residues. The V segment lost 7 bases and the J segment 0 bases; nucleotides outside the gene matches: 12. Germline lookup yields CDR1 ENHRY and CDR2 SYGVKD. CDR3 bases: TGTGCCATCACGAGTAGCGGGTCTACTAGCTCCTACGAGCAGTACTTC. Encoded protein: CAITSSGSTSSYEQYF.

This rearrangement joins TRBV15 to TRBJ2-5; possibly TRBD1 for D (6 bases). Germline V gene sequence: CDR1 LNHNV, CDR2 YYDKDF (reference sequence). This CDR3 comprises 13 residues. The V and J ends lost 4 bases and 2 bases respectively, with 8 bases between them. The CDR3, as DNA: TGTGCCACCAGCACAGGGGATCAAGAGACCCAGTACTTC. Translated, it gives CATSTGDQETQYF.

This sequence joins TRBV11-3 and TRBJ1-1, with D hard to call. This CDR3 is built from 13 residues. Germline CDR1 reads SGHNT; CDR2 reads YENEEA. Trimming took off 1 base at V and 0 bases at J, with 3 bases between the two ends. In DNA form, the CDR3 reads TGTGCCAGCAGCTTAGGGGTGAACACTGAAGCTTTCTTT. Protein product: CASSLGVNTEAFF.

The chain is built from TRBV20-1 and TRBJ2-1; 12 bases align to TRBD2. Looked up from germline, CDR1 is DFQATT and CDR2 is SNEGSKA (reference sequence). CDR3 length equals 14 residues. CDR3 nucleotides: TGCGGCGCGCTAGCGGGGGGGCAATACAATGAGCAGTTCTTC. Translation: CGALAGGQYNEQFF.

The CDR3 region is CASGPGRQGAGETQYF. CDR3 DNA: TGTGCTAGTGGCCCCGGTCGACAGGGGGCTGGAGAGACCCAGTACTTC. This chain joins TRBV12-5 and TRBJ2-5, with 10 bases matching TRBD1. CDR1 is LGHNT and CDR2 is FRNRAP in the germline V gene. After removal of 6 bases from V and 4 bases from J, the junction contained 11 bases not matched to a gene. The CDR3 runs 16 residues.

The genes are TRBV19 and TRBJ2-1, with 11 bases lining up with TRBD2. Unmatched junction bases numbered 10, after V lost 5 bases and J lost 7 bases. Germline V gives CDR1 LNHDA, CDR2 SQIVND (reference sequence). The CDR3 totals 16 residues. CDR3: CASSSLSGGARNEQFF. CDR3 DNA: TGTGCCAGTAGTTCTCTTAGCGGGGGGGCACGAAATGAGCAGTTCTTC.

V is TRBV23-1 and J is TRBJ1-2, with 7 bases identical to TRBD1. Being an ORF, TRBV23-1 has a function that is uncertain. This CDR3 spans 13 amino acids. V shed 0 bases, J shed 7 bases, and the junction held 2 bases outside the gene matches. The CDR3 region has the DNA TGCGCCAGCAGTCAATCCAGGGGGGCTGGCTACACCTTC. Translation gives CASSQSRGAGYTF.

V gene TRBV30 combines with J gene TRBJ1-1, with D uncertain. Germline V gene lookup returns CDR1 GTSNPN and CDR2 SVGIG (reference sequence). The V end lost 3 bases, the J end lost 6 bases, and 11 bases lay between the germline ends. The CDR3 is 12 amino acids. In DNA form, the CDR3 reads TGTGCCTGGAGCGCAGGAATCGCTGAAGCTTTCTTT. Its protein is CAWSAGIAEAFF.

The chain combines TRBV12-3 or TRBV12-4 with TRBJ1-4; D remains ambiguous. CDR3 length equals 11 residues. V was cut by 8 bases and J by 7 bases, with 8 bases left in between. DNA for the CDR3: TGTGCCAGCGGCTTCGGTGAAAAACTGTTTTTT. Its protein is CASGFGEKLFF.

The CDR3 coding sequence is TGTGCCAGCCGGAACAGGGTGGGACAGCCCCAGCATTTT. Translating gives CASRNRVGQPQHF. This chain uses TRBV6-5 with TRBJ1-5; maybe TRBD1 (6 bases). Germline assignment: CDR1 MNHEY and CDR2 SVGAGI. Trimming left V 8 bases short and J 7 bases short, with 15 bases between. The length of the CDR3 is 13 residues.

This chain joins TRBV18 and TRBJ2-7, with 10 bases matching TRBD1. The V gene's germline CDR1 is KGHSH and CDR2 LQKENI. V trimming: 3 bases; J trimming: 5 bases; junction bases outside the gene matches: 7. CDR3 size: 15 residues. The CDR3 DNA follows: TGTGCCAGCTCACCTGGACAGGGGGGAACGGACGAGCAGTACTTC. Protein sequence: CASSPGQGGTDEQYF.

V usage is TRBV29-1 and J usage is TRBJ1-3; possibly TRBD1 for D (5 bases). The V gene lost 2 bases and the J gene lost 4 bases, with 9 bases spanning the gap. CDR3 length: 13 amino acids. CDR1 SQVTM and CDR2 ANQGSEA come from the germline V gene. The CDR3 DNA reads TGCAGCGTTGAATCAGGGTTCGGAAACACCATATATTTT. It yields the protein CSVESGFGNTIYF.

The chain couples TRBV7-9 to TRBJ2-3; D not certain. Germline CDR1 SEHNR, CDR2 FQNEAQ (reference sequence). V was pared by 4 bases and J by 7 bases, with 18 bases between. This CDR3 is built from 15 residues. The CDR3 sequence: CASSSDLRPFHTQYF. The CDR3 nucleotides read TGTGCCAGCAGCTCGGACCTACGTCCGTTCCATACGCAGTATTTT.

V is TRBV19 and J is TRBJ1-1, with D possibly TRBD1 on 6 matching bases. This CDR3 has 13 amino acids. The germline CDR1 and CDR2 sequences are LNHDA and SQIVND (reference sequence). Trimming removed 8 bases at V and 0 bases at J, with 10 bases between. CDR3 sequence reads: CASDGQMNTEAFF. CDR3 bases: TGTGCCAGTGACGGACAGATGAACACTGAAGCTTTCTTT.

The chain is built from TRBV14 and TRBJ2-3, with 8 nucleotides matching TRBD2. The CDR3 totals 15 residues. After removal of 3 bases from V and 3 bases from J, the junction contained 5 bases not matched to a gene. Germline V lookup: CDR1 SGHDN, CDR2 FVKESK. CDR3 DNA sequence: TGTGCCAGCAGCCAGCGGGGGGCCCCGACAGATACGCAGTATTTT. Protein product: CASSQRGAPTDTQYF. The variable domain in full, completed from reference TRBV14 and TRBJ2-3, reads EAGVTQFPSHSVIEKGQTVTLRCDPISGHDNLYWYRRVMGKEIKFLLHFVKESKQDESGMPNNRFLAERTGGTYSTLKVQPAELEDSGVYFCASSQRGAPTDTQYFGPGTRLTVL.

The rearrangement joins TRBV6-5 to TRBJ1-1, with D possibly TRBD1 on 5 matching bases. From germline, CDR1 is MNHEY and CDR2 SVGAGI. Between the trimmed V and J ends, which lost 2 bases and 3 bases, there was a span of 10 bases. This CDR3 spans 14 amino acids. The CDR3 bases are TGTGCCAGCAGTTACCGGGGGGTTGACACTGAAGCTTTCTTT. It translates to CASSYRGVDTEAFF.

This clonotype was detected once. The CDR3 DNA reads TGCGCCAGCAGTAAAAACCGGGGGAGCTGGTTCCATAATTCACCCCTCCACTTT. Amino acids: CASSKNRGSWFHNSPLHF. The chain is built from TRBV23-1 and TRBJ1-6, with D possibly TRBD1 on 5 matching bases. TRBV23-1 is an ORF for which the function is uncertain. Trimming took off 5 bases at V and 5 bases at J, with 22 bases between the two ends. This CDR3 has 18 residues.

The table lists this clonotype with a few counts. This chain connects TRBV7-2 to TRBJ1-5; 7 positions agree with TRBD1. V lost 8 bases and J lost 6; bases outside the gene matches: 4. Germline lookup yields CDR1 SGHTA and CDR2 FQGNSA. The CDR3 runs to 12 residues. DNA for the CDR3: TGTGCCAGCTCACAGGGGCGTCAGCCCCAGCATTTT. Protein sequence: CASSQGRQPQHF. Variable domain in full (rest from reference TRBV7-2 and TRBJ1-5): GAGVSQSPSNKVTEKGKDVELRCDPISGHTALYWYRQSLGQGLEFLIYFQGNSAPDKSGLPSDRFSAERTGGSVSTLTIQRTQQEDSAVYLCASSQGRQPQHFGDGTRLSIL.

The chain couples TRBV6-2 or TRBV6-3 to TRBJ2-6, with a possible D match to TRBD2 (5 bases). Germline V gene sequence: CDR1 MNHEY, CDR2 SVGEGT. Trimming stripped 7 bases from V and 0 bases from J, with 16 bases between. The CDR3 extends over 17 amino acids. In DNA form, the CDR3 reads TGTGCCAGCACCCCATGGAGCGGCCTCTCTGGGGCCAACGTCCTGACTTTC. Protein: CASTPWSGLSGANVLTF.

CDR3 nucleotide sequence: TGTGCCAGTACAAGGGACAGCTCCTACAATGAGCAGTTCTTC. Its protein is CASTRDSSYNEQFF. The chain uses TRBV19 and TRBJ2-1, with 7 positions matching TRBD1. The germline CDR1 and CDR2 sequences are LNHDA and SQIVND (reference sequence). With V trimmed by 7 bases and J by 0 bases, 3 bases remained unmatched. The CDR3 is 14 residues long.

The rearrangement joins TRBV29-1 to TRBJ2-7, with D possibly being TRBD2 (5 bases). This CDR3 has 13 residues. The germline CDR1 and CDR2 sequences are SQVTM and ANQGSEA. V was cut by 4 bases and J by 5 bases, with 15 bases left in between. The CDR3 protein is CSVVNRVAHEQYF. CDR3 nucleotide sequence: TGCAGCGTTGTTAACCGGGTAGCGCACGAGCAGTACTTC.

The chain has TRBV6-5 and TRBJ2-5, with TRBD2 matching over 7 bases. In germline, CDR1 is MNHEY, CDR2 SVGAGI. The V gene end was trimmed by 0 bases and the J gene end by 5 bases; junction bases not matched to a gene: 6. The CDR3 is 15 residues long. The CDR3 sequence is CASSYSGLTSETQYF. The CDR3 nucleotides are TGTGCCAGCAGTTACTCGGGACTAACAAGTGAGACCCAGTACTTC.

This chain's CDR3 is CASSRRQGTGYTF. CDR3 DNA sequence: TGTGCCAGCAGCCGGAGACAGGGTACTGGCTACACCTTC. The J gene is TRBJ1-2, the V gene TRBV12-3 or TRBV12-4; 7 nucleotides line up with TRBD1. This CDR3 has 13 residues. J gave up 7 bases and V 6 bases, and 8 bases lay outside the gene matches.

The gene calls are TRBV30 and TRBJ2-2, with 7 bases matching TRBD2. The length of the CDR3 is 14 residues. The junction had 5 bases not matched to a gene; V was cut back by 0 bases and J by 7 bases. Germline V gene sequence: CDR1 GTSNPN, CDR2 SVGIG (reference sequence). As DNA, the CDR3 is TGTGCCTGGAGTGTAAGACTAGCAATCGGGGAGCTGTTTTTT. As protein: CAWSVRLAIGELFF.

The J gene is TRBJ2-7, the V gene TRBV7-2; a weak D match, TRBD2 (5 bases). The germline V and J ends were trimmed by 5 bases and 6 bases, with 17 bases remaining between them. The CDR3 is made up of 14 amino acids. Germline-derived CDR1 and CDR2 are SGHTA and FQGNSA. CDR3 bases: TGTGCCAGCAGCCTCTCCAGCACTAGTGGCGAGCAGTACTTC. Translated: CASSLSSTSGEQYF. Full variable domain (remainder filled in from reference TRBV7-2 and TRBJ2-7): GAGVSQSPSNKVTEKGKDVELRCDPISGHTALYWYRQSLGQGLEFLIYFQGNSAPDKSGLPSDRFSAERTGGSVSTLTIQRTQQEDSAVYLCASSLSSTSGEQYFGPGTRLTVT.

This chain joins TRBV15 and TRBJ2-1; no clear D. This CDR3 region has 11 residues. V dropped 3 bases and J dropped 6 bases, with 3 bases sitting between them. Germline V gene data show CDR1 as LNHNV and CDR2 as YYDKDF (reference sequence). The CDR3 loop reads CATSRPNEQFF. CDR3 bases: TGTGCCACCAGCAGGCCCAATGAGCAGTTCTTC.

This CDR3 is CASSFVSGGTQPQHF. CDR3 nucleotide sequence: TGTGCCAGCAGTTTTGTATCAGGGGGCACTCAGCCCCAGCATTTT. The chain has TRBV28 and TRBJ1-5; 8 bases map to TRBD1. This CDR3 has 15 amino acids. The J segment lost 6 bases and the V segment lost 3 bases, leaving 7 bases of the junction unmatched. CDR1 and CDR2 (germline): MDHEN, SYDVKM.

The chain employs TRBV4-1 and TRBJ1-2, with D unclear. Per the germline V gene, CDR1 is MGHRA and CDR2 is YSYEKL. The V gene lost 0 bases and the J gene lost 2 bases, with 10 bases spanning the gap. This CDR3 contains 15 residues. The CDR3 DNA reads as TGCGCCAGCAGCCAAGATAACCCGGGAAACTATGGCTACACCTTC. Its translation: CASSQDNPGNYGYTF.

The chain recombines TRBV15 with TRBJ2-7; possible D gene TRBD1, 6 bases. The CDR3 runs 14 residues. V was shortened by 0 bases and J by 3 bases, with 9 bases between the two germline ends. Germline V gene data show CDR1 as LNHNV and CDR2 as YYDKDF (reference sequence). The CDR3 sequence is CATSRDRTDYEQYF. The DNA for the CDR3 is TGTGCCACCAGCAGAGATCGGACAGACTACGAGCAGTACTTC. The full variable domain, with the rest looked up from reference TRBV15 and TRBJ2-7, is DAMVIQNPRYQVTQFGKPVTLSCSQTLNHNVMYWYQQKSSQAPKLLFHYYDKDFNNEADTPDNFQSRRPNTSFCFLDIRSPGLGDTAMYLCATSRDRTDYEQYFGPGTRLTVT.